The 29 T cell receptor beta chains below come from one sample, sequenced in a study of OX40 agonist ivuxolimab in advanced cancers. Sequencing used immunoSEQ multiplex PCR; TCRdb keeps in-frame clones, though not all of them. The data hold about 98,000 clones, with 70% to 90% observed a single time. The sequences come from CD4+ or CD8+ T cells sorted from blood, collected in a trial of the OX40 agonist ivuxolimab. The receptors stem from an adult with an advanced solid tumor such as melanoma, head and neck, liver or kidney cancer.

This clone was observed at least ten times. The chain joins TRBV7-9 to TRBJ1-2, with TRBD1 matching 9 bases. V lost 5 bases, J lost 0 bases, and 10 bases stayed unmatched. The germline gives CDR1 SEHNR, CDR2 FQNEAQ (reference sequence). The CDR3 runs to 17 residues. CDR3 DNA: TGTGCCAGCAGCGCAAACCCCGGGACAGGGTCTAACTATGGCTACACCTTC. It is translated as CASSANPGTGSNYGYTF.

This chain links TRBV2 with TRBJ1-3, with D possibly being TRBD1 (6 bases). Germline V gives CDR1 SNHLY, CDR2 FYNNEI. This CDR3 comprises 17 residues. V was shortened by 3 bases and J by 2 bases, with 17 bases between the two germline ends. For the CDR3, the DNA is TGTGCCAGCAGTGATTTTGGGGGCTACTTAGCTGGAAACACCATATATTTT. Its translation is CASSDFGGYLAGNTIYF.

The V call is TRBV29-1, the J call TRBJ1-2; the match to TRBD1 covers 12 bases. With 3 bases clipped from V and 7 bases from J, the junction kept 6 bases outside the gene matches. Germline V CDR1 and CDR2: SQVTM, ANQGSEA. CDR3 length: 14 amino acids. The DNA of the CDR3 is TGCAGCGTTGATTCGGGGACAGGGGGCTTTGGCTACACCTTC. Residues: CSVDSGTGGFGYTF.

This rearrangement joins TRBV6-5 to TRBJ1-2; D unclear. The CDR3 runs to 14 residues. Looked up from germline, CDR1 is MNHEY and CDR2 is SVGAGI. V was shortened by 0 bases and J by 7 bases, with 12 bases between the two germline ends. The CDR3: CASSYSIKPGGYTF. CDR3 bases: TGTGCCAGCAGTTACTCGATAAAACCGGGTGGCTACACCTTC.

The V call is TRBV7-2, the J call TRBJ1-5; no firm D call. Germline lookup yields CDR1 SGHTA and CDR2 FQGNSA. Trimming took 2 bases from V and 2 from J, leaving 10 bases between them. The CDR3 is 15 amino acids. The CDR3 DNA reads TGTGCCAGCAGCTTACATTCAGGAGGCAATCAGCCCCAGCATTTT. Residues: CASSLHSGGNQPQHF.

The CDR3 is CASSYRGGGDGYTF. The CDR3 DNA follows: TGTGCCAGCAGCTATAGGGGAGGAGGGGACGGCTACACCTTC. J is TRBJ1-2 and V is TRBV7-9, with D perhaps matching TRBD1 (5 bases). Germline CDR1 and CDR2: SEHNR and FQNEAQ (reference sequence). The V end was cut by 4 bases, the J end by 8 bases, with 17 bases between. The CDR3 runs 14 residues. Full variable domain (outside the CDR3, taken from reference TRBV7-9 and TRBJ1-2): DTGVSQNPRHKITKRGQNVTFRCDPISEHNRLYWYRQTLGQGPEFLTYFQNEAQLEKSRLLSDRFSAERPKGSFSTLEIQRTEQGDSAMYLCASSYRGGGDGYTFGSGTRLTVV.

This chain links TRBV5-4 with TRBJ1-2; D is unresolved. CDR1 and CDR2 (germline): SGHNT, YYREEE (reference sequence). The CDR3 runs to 14 residues. Trimming cost V 4 bases and J 2 bases, with 12 bases left between them. The CDR3 reads CASSAGSPNYGYTF. As DNA, the CDR3 is TGTGCCAGCAGCGCGGGGAGCCCAAACTATGGCTACACCTTC.

The chain uses TRBV6-1 and TRBJ2-3; D unclear. Germline V lookup: CDR1 MNHNS, CDR2 SASEGT. Trimming left V 2 bases short and J 9 bases short, with 9 bases between. The CDR3 has 12 residues. The CDR3 nucleotides are TGTGCCAGCAGTGAACACCCAGGAACGCAGTATTTT. Protein: CASSEHPGTQYF.

This clone was recorded a few times. This rearrangement joins TRBV5-1 to TRBJ2-5; no reliable D call. V was shortened by 1 base and J by 4 bases, with 14 bases between the two germline ends. This CDR3 contains 15 residues. CDR1 and CDR2 (germline): SGHRS, YFSETQ. DNA for the CDR3: TGCGCCAGCAGCTTGAGAAGTCTACAATTAGAGACCCAGTACTTC. Translated, it gives CASSLRSLQLETQYF.

The genes are TRBV6-5 and TRBJ2-5, with TRBD1 as a possible D gene (6 bases). This CDR3 is built from 14 residues. Germline CDR1 and CDR2: MNHEY and SVGAGI. Trimming cost V 6 bases and J 7 bases, with 18 bases left between them. The CDR3 DNA sequence: TGTGCCAGCAGCCTCGGACAGCCTCATGGGACCCAGTACTTC. It translates to CASSLGQPHGTQYF.

This rearrangement joins TRBV18 to TRBJ1-1, with TRBD1 as a possible D gene (5 bases). Per the germline V gene, CDR1 is KGHSH and CDR2 is LQKENI. Trimming shortened V by 5 bases and J by 0 bases, and 7 bases separated the two germline ends. This CDR3 has 13 amino acids. CDR3: CASSGTLNTEAFF. In DNA form, the CDR3 reads TGTGCCAGCTCAGGGACCCTGAACACTGAAGCTTTCTTT. Combining the CDR3 with reference TRBV18 and TRBJ1-1 gives the whole variable domain NAGVMQNPRHLVRRRGQEARLRCSPMKGHSHVYWYRQLPEEGLKFMVYLQKENIIDESGMPKERFSAEFPKEGPSILRIQQVVRGDSAAYFCASSGTLNTEAFFGQGTRLTVV.

CDR3 sequence: CASSSVGIGGGYTF. CDR3 DNA: TGTGCCAGCAGCTCGGTTGGGATCGGGGGTGGCTACACCTTC. The rearrangement joins TRBV25-1 to TRBJ1-2; weak D call: TRBD1 (5 bases). Germline V lookup: CDR1 MGHDK, CDR2 SYGVNS. The CDR3 runs to 14 residues. V lost 6 bases to trimming and J lost 7 bases, with 18 bases between them.

This clone was picked up one time. The chain has TRBV18 and TRBJ1-2, with D possibly TRBD1 on 5 matching bases. Germline values: CDR1 KGHSH, CDR2 LQKENI. V lost 2 bases and J lost 1, with 11 bases in between. The CDR3 sequence is 15 residues long. For the CDR3, the DNA is TGTGCCAGCTCACCAAGCGGGGACCTTAACTATGGCTACACCTTC. Amino acid sequence: CASSPSGDLNYGYTF.

The chain uses TRBV19 and TRBJ2-1, with 11 bases fitting TRBD2. V lost 9 bases and J lost 11; bases outside the gene matches: 12. Germline lookup yields CDR1 LNHDA and CDR2 SQIVND (reference sequence). The CDR3 has 14 residues. The CDR3 DNA reads as TGTGCCAGCTCACCGAATAGCGGGGGGGCGAAGCAGTTCTTC. As protein: CASSPNSGGAKQFF.

In its sample, this clone was seen once. The CDR3 region is CASSRPGEKLFF. The CDR3 coding sequence is TGTGCCAGCAGCCGCCCCGGTGAAAAACTGTTTTTT. The chain joins TRBV9 to TRBJ1-4; no firm D call. Germline CDR1 and CDR2: SGDLS and YYNGEE. Trimming shortened V by 4 bases and J by 7 bases, and 8 bases separated the two germline ends. The CDR3 loop spans 12 amino acids.

In DNA, the CDR3 is TGTGCCAGCTCACCACGGGCCCAGGGCGGTTCACCCCTCCACTTT. Amino acid sequence: CASSPRAQGGSPLHF. This chain joins TRBV18 and TRBJ1-6; D might be TRBD1 (5 bases). Trimming pared 1 base from V and 9 bases from J, leaving 13 bases between. The CDR3 length is 15 residues. Germline values: CDR1 KGHSH, CDR2 LQKENI.

This chain connects TRBV5-1 to TRBJ1-2; D not certain. Germline lookup yields CDR1 SGHRS and CDR2 YFSETQ. The CDR3 is made up of 18 amino acids. V dropped 4 bases and J dropped 0 bases, with 22 bases sitting between them. As DNA, the CDR3 is TGCGCCAGCAGCCCGGGAGGATACCAAACTTTAACTAACTATGGCTACACCTTC. It yields the protein CASSPGGYQTLTNYGYTF.

V and J are TRBV6-6 and TRBJ1-2; weak D call: TRBD1 (5 bases). The germline CDR1 and CDR2 sequences are MNHNY and SVGAGI (reference sequence). This CDR3 region has 13 residues. V was shortened by 0 bases and J by 8 bases, with 10 bases between the two germline ends. CDR3 amino acids: CASSYSRQGGYTF. CDR3 nucleotide sequence: TGTGCCAGCAGTTACTCGAGGCAGGGCGGCTACACCTTC.

The chain carries TRBV5-1 and TRBJ1-1; D remains unclear. CDR1 SGHRS and CDR2 YFSETQ come from the germline V gene. V dropped 4 bases and J dropped 6 bases, with 7 bases sitting between them. CDR3 length: 11 amino acids. Written as DNA, the CDR3 is TGCGCCAGCAGCGAGGGTCCTGAAGCTTTCTTT. It yields the protein CASSEGPEAFF.

The V gene is TRBV15, the J gene TRBJ2-5; possibly TRBD2 for D (5 bases). The CDR3 totals 13 residues. From germline, CDR1 is LNHNV and CDR2 YYDKDF (reference sequence). V was trimmed by 8 bases and J by 0 bases, leaving 10 bases between them. The chain's CDR3 is CATRDYDQETQYF. The CDR3, as DNA: TGTGCCACCCGCGACTACGACCAAGAGACCCAGTACTTC.

The V gene is TRBV9, the J gene TRBJ2-5, with TRBD1 matching over 10 bases. Germline assignment: CDR1 SGDLS and CDR2 YYNGEE. This CDR3 is 15 amino acids long. V shed 0 bases, J shed 5 bases, and the junction held 4 bases outside the gene matches. The CDR3 nucleotides are TGTGCCAGCAGCGTAGGGGACAGGGGACGGGAGACCCAGTACTTC. Its translation: CASSVGDRGRETQYF.

This chain joins TRBV5-4 and TRBJ2-1, with a tentative D call TRBD1 (7 bases). V was cut by 10 bases and J by 6 bases, with 26 bases left in between. The CDR3 covers 16 residues. Germline loops: CDR1 SGHNT, CDR2 YYREEE (reference sequence). CDR3 region: CAGSLLAAQGGNEQFF. CDR3 nucleotides: TGTGCCGGGTCCCTACTAGCAGCTCAGGGGGGCAATGAGCAGTTCTTC. Full variable domain (outside the CDR3, taken from reference TRBV5-4 and TRBJ2-1): ETGVTQSPTHLIKTRGQQVTLRCSSQSGHNTVSWYQQALGQGPQFIFQYYREEENGRGNFPPRFSGLQFPNYSSELNVNALELDDSALYLCAGSLLAAQGGNEQFFGPGTRLTVL.

This sequence joins TRBV4-2 and TRBJ1-2; 8 nucleotides line up with TRBD1. Germline trimming cut 0 bases from V and 7 bases from J; bases unmatched to any gene: 19. CDR1 is LGHNA, CDR2 YNFKEQ, per germline. The CDR3 covers 19 residues. In DNA form, the CDR3 reads TGTGCCAGCAGCCAAGATTGGGTAGGGGCCAGGGGGCGCGAGACTGGCTACACCTTC. This encodes CASSQDWVGARGRETGYTF.

The chain combines TRBV29-1 with TRBJ2-2; 7 bases are a match to TRBD1. This CDR3 is built from 14 residues. Germline CDR1 SQVTM, CDR2 ANQGSEA. The V and J ends lost 5 bases and 5 bases, in that order; junction bases with no gene match: 8. CDR3 in amino acids: CSVIDRVGTGELFF. The CDR3 DNA is TGCAGCGTTATCGACAGGGTAGGGACCGGGGAGCTGTTTTTT.

The V gene is TRBV16, the J gene TRBJ1-1; 10 nucleotides match TRBD1. Germline V gene sequence: CDR1 KGHSY, CDR2 FQNENV. The CDR3 runs 16 residues. Trimming at V came to 4 bases and at J to 1 base, leaving 6 bases not matched to a gene. The CDR3 region is CASSPGQGLWNTEAFF. Here the CDR3 DNA reads TGTGCCAGCAGCCCGGGACAGGGGTTGTGGAACACTGAAGCTTTCTTT.

The CDR3 reads CASSSRREGGEKLFF. The CDR3 region has the DNA TGTGCCAGCAGCTCGAGGAGGGAGGGCGGTGAAAAACTGTTTTTT. The chain uses TRBV5-8 and TRBJ1-4; unclear D gene. The germline V gene encodes CDR1 SGHTS and CDR2 YDEGEE. The CDR3 is 15 residues long. V lost 3 bases and J 7 bases, leaving 16 bases between the germline ends.

This chain uses TRBV2 with TRBJ1-5, with 9 bases matching TRBD1. The CDR3 has 15 residues. V lost 7 bases and J lost 3; bases outside the gene matches: 7. Germline lookup yields CDR1 SNHLY and CDR2 FYNNEI. For the CDR3, the DNA is TGTGCCAGCATCGAGGGACAGGGTGTCAATCAGCCCCAGCATTTT. It yields the protein CASIEGQGVNQPQHF. The full variable domain, completed using reference TRBV2 and TRBJ1-5, is EPEVTQTPSHQVTQMGQEVILRCVPISNHLYFYWYRQILGQKVEFLVSFYNNEISEKSEIFDDQFSVERPDGSNFTLKIRSTKLEDSAMYFCASIEGQGVNQPQHFGDGTRLSIL.

The chain joins TRBV7-2 to TRBJ2-3, with D maybe TRBD2 (6 bases). This CDR3 has 14 residues. Germline-derived CDR1 and CDR2 are SGHTA and FQGNSA. V lost 5 bases and J 4 bases, leaving 13 bases between the germline ends. The CDR3 DNA sequence: TGTGCCAGCAGCCGAGTGGGGGGATCAGATACGCAGTATTTT. Encoded protein: CASSRVGGSDTQYF.

The J gene is TRBJ2-2, the V gene TRBV4-2; D may correspond to TRBD1 or TRBD2 (6 bases each). Germline assignment: CDR1 LGHNA and CDR2 YNFKEQ. Deletions cut 4 bases from V and 4 bases from J, with 19 bases between. The CDR3 has 17 residues. The CDR3 loop is CASSRRDNLGGTGELFF. CDR3 DNA: TGTGCCAGCAGCCGTCGGGACAATCTCGGGGGCACCGGGGAGCTGTTTTTT.